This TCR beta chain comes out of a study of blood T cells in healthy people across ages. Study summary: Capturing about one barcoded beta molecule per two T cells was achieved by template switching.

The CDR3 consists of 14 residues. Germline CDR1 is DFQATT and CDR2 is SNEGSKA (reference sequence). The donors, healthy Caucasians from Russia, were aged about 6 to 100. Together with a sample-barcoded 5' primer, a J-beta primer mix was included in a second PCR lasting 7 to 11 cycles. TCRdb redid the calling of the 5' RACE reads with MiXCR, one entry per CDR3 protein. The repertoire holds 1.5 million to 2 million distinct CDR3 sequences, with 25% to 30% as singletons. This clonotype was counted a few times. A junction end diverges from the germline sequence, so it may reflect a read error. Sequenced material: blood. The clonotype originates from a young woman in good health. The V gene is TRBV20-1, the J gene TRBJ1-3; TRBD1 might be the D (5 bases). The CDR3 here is CGAGLSGPGSTIYF. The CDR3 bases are TGCGGTGCGGGACTGTCGGGTCCGGGTAGCACCATATATTTT.